This T cell receptor beta chain originates from a study of identifying expanded T cells in peripheral blood. The CDR3 contains 15 residues. Germline assignment: CDR1 SGHVS and CDR2 FQNEAQ. The V and J ends lost 5 bases and 5 bases, in that order; junction bases with no gene match: 9. Clones were sequenced by immunoSEQ multiplex PCR, and TCRdb holds only the in-frame ones, with some missing. Of over 65,000 clones listed, approximately 90% are singletons. The rearrangement uses TRBV7-8 and TRBJ1-1, with 9 nucleotides matching TRBD1. Material: blood. The source is a person between 18 and 70 years old in good health. The CDR3 here is CASSPPGTGQTEAFF. CDR3 nucleotides: TGTGCCAGCAGCCCCCCCGGGACAGGGCAAACTGAAGCTTTCTTT.